This T cell receptor (beta chain) stems from a study of blood T cell repertoires in COVID-19. Study summary: The study drew acute and convalescent COVID-19 samples from the United States, Italy and Spain. T cells, B-cell-depleted T cells, or PBMCs supplied cDNA or gDNA.

As originally analysed: Amplification of reference gene primers provided the estimated nucleated cell counts. Generated by immunoSEQ multiplex PCR, the TCRdb table keeps only in-frame clones and is missing some. D and trimming were read from the DNA, whereas the V and J calls and clone size are those reported in that table. The table shows about 300,000 clones, with roughly 86% occurring only once. Seattle cases were enrolled at active infection and followed longitudinally. Germline V gene sequence: CDR1 SGHAT, CDR2 FQNNGV. The length of the CDR3 is 15 residues. Trimming left V 0 bases short and J 4 bases short, with 12 bases between.

This receptor was obtained from a woman aged 25 to 39 with COVID-19, enrolled during active disease. The sample consisted of peripheral blood. This chain connects TRBV11-2 to TRBJ1-2; TRBD1 might be the D (5 bases). The CDR3 loop reads CASSLDSGGIYGYTF. The CDR3 nucleotides are TGTGCCAGCAGCTTAGATTCCGGGGGGATCTATGGCTACACCTTC.